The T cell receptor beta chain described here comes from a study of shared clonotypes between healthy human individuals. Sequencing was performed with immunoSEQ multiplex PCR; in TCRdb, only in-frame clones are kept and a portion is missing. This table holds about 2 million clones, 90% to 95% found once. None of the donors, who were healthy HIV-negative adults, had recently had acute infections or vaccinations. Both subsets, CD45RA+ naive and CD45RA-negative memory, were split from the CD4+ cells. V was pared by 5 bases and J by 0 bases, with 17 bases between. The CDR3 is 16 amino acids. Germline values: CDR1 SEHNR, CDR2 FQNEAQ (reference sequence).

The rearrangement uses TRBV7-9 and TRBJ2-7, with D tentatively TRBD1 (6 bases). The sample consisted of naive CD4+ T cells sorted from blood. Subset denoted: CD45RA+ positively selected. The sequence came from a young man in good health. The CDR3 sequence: CASSPLRTARSYEQYF. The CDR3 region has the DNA TGTGCCAGCAGCCCCCTTAGGACAGCCCGCTCCTACGAGCAGTACTTC. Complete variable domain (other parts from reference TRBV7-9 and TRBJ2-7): DTGVSQNPRHKITKRGQNVTFRCDPISEHNRLYWYRQTLGQGPEFLTYFQNEAQLEKSRLLSDRFSAERPKGSFSTLEIQRTEQGDSAMYLCASSPLRTARSYEQYFGPGTRLTVT.